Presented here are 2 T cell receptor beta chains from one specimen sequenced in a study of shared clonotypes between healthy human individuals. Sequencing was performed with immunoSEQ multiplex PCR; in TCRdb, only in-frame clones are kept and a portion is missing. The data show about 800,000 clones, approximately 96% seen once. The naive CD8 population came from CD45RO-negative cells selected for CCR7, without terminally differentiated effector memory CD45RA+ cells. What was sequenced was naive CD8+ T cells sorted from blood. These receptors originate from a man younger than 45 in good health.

CDR3 region: CATSRGSGSPYEQYF. CDR3 DNA sequence: TGTGCCACCAGCAGAGGGAGCGGGAGTCCCTACGAGCAGTACTTC. V usage is TRBV15 and J usage is TRBJ2-7; 8 nucleotides align to TRBD2. Germline CDR1 LNHNV, CDR2 YYDKDF (reference sequence). The junction had 4 bases not matched to a gene; V was cut back by 1 base and J by 2 bases. This CDR3 is built from 15 residues.

The CDR3 sequence: CASSLRYGTRIDYEQYF. The CDR3 DNA reads as TGTGCCAGCAGTTTAAGGTACGGAACGCGTATCGACTACGAGCAGTACTTC. The V and J genes are TRBV27 and TRBJ2-7, with D unresolved. This CDR3 is 17 amino acids long. Germline V CDR1 and CDR2: MNHEY, SMNVEV (reference sequence). The germline V and J ends were trimmed by 2 bases and 3 bases, with 20 bases remaining between them.